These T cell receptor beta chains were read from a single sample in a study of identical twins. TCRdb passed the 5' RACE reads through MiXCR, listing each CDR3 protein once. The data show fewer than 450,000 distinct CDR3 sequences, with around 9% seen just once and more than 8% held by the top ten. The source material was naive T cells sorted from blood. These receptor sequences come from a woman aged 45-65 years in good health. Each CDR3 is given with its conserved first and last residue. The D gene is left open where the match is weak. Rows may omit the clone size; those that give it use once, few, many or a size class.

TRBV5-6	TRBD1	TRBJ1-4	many	CASSFGTGNEKLFF	TGTGCCAGCAGCTTCGGGACAGGGAATGAAAAACTGTTTTTT
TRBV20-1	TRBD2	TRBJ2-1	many	CSAHTGTSGNHEQFF	TGCAGTGCTCACACCGGGACTAGCGGGAACCATGAGCAGTTCTTC
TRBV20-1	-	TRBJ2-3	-	CSARTYRTDTQYF	TGCAGTGCTCGGACTTATCGCACAGATACGCAGTATTTT
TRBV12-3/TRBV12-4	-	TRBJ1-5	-	CASSLTGGGNQPQHF	TGTGCCAGCAGTTTAACCGGGGGGGGGAATCAGCCCCAGCATTTT
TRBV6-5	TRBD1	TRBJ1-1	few	CATSGGGGTEAFF	TGTGCCACCTCGGGAGGGGGCGGGACTGAAGCTTTCTTT
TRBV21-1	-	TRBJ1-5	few	CASSKGSRGRQPQHF	TGTGCCAGCAGCAAAGGGTCGCGGGGACGGCAGCCCCAGCATTTT
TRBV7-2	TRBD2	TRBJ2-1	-	CASSFGGSSGLQFF	TGTGCCAGCAGCTTTGGGGGGTCTAGCGGCTTACAGTTCTTC
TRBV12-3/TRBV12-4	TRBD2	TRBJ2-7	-	CASRPSGGSYQQYF	TGTGCCAGCAGGCCTAGCGGAGGCTCCTACCAGCAGTACTTC
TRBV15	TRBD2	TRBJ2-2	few	CATGTSGSTGELFF	TGTGCCACCGGGACTAGCGGGAGCACCGGGGAGCTGTTTTTT
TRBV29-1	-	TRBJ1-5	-	CSVSPGSGNQPQHF	TGCAGCGTCTCCCCAGGTAGCGGGAACCAGCCCCAGCATTTT
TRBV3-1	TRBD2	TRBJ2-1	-	CASSQGGRREEQFF	TGTGCCAGCAGCCAAGGGGGTAGGCGGGAGGAGCAGTTCTTC
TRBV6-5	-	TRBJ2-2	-	CASRNKGTPNTGELFF	TGTGCCAGCAGAAACAAGGGGACACCCAACACCGGGGAGCTGTTTTTT
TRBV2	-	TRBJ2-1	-	CASRPGTGVSSYNEQFF	TGTGCCAGCAGACCGGGAACGGGAGTCAGCTCCTACAATGAGCAGTTCTTC
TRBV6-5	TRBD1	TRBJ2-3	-	CASRDRGGTDTQYF	TGTGCCAGCAGGGACAGGGGAGGGACAGATACGCAGTATTTT
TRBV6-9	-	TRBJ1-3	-	CASSPQSGNTIYF	TGTGCCAGCAGCCCTCAATCTGGAAACACCATATATTTT
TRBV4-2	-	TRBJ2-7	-	CASSQGWGGYEQYF	TGTGCCAGCAGCCAGGGCTGGGGAGGTTACGAGCAGTACTTC
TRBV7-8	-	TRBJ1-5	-	CASSTQGPNQPQHF	TGTGCCAGCAGTACGCAGGGACCTAATCAGCCCCAGCATTTT
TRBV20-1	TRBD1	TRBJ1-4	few	CSASSGGHEKLFF	TGCAGTGCTAGTTCAGGGGGGCATGAAAAACTGTTTTTT
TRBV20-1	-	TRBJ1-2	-	CSASTRGTGYTF	TGCAGTGCTAGTACCAGGGGCACTGGCTACACCTTC
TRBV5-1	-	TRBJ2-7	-	CASSLQGWNEQYF	TGCGCCAGCAGCTTGCAGGGGTGGAACGAGCAGTACTTC
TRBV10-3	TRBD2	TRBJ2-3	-	CAISVAGVPTDTQYF	TGTGCCATCAGTGTAGCGGGAGTTCCCACAGATACGCAGTATTTT
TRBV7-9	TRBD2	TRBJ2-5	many	CASSQRGGTGSTQYF	TGTGCCAGCAGCCAGCGGGGCGGGACTGGTTCTACCCAGTACTTC
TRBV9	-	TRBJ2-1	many	CASSRSSYNEQFF	TGTGCCAGCTCCAGGAGCTCCTACAATGAGCAGTTCTTC
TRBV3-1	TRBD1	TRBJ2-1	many	CASSQGVGTGQFF	TGTGCCAGCAGCCAAGGGGTCGGGACAGGGCAGTTCTTC
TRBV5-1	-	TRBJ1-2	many	CASGTGEEDYGYTF	TGCGCCAGCGGGACGGGGGAGGAGGACTATGGCTACACCTTC
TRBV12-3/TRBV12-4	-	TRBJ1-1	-	CASSTVMAEAFF	TGTGCCAGCAGTACCGTGATGGCTGAAGCTTTCTTT
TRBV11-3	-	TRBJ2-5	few	CASSLMQGETQYF	TGTGCCAGCAGCTTAATGCAGGGGGAGACCCAGTACTTC
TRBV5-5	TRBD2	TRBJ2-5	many	CASSLAGTMGPKKTQYF	TGTGCCAGCAGCTTGGCCGGGACTATGGGGCCTAAGAAGACCCAGTACTTC
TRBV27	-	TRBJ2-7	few	CASSLDWFGEQYF	TGTGCCAGCAGTCTGGACTGGTTCGGCGAGCAGTACTTC
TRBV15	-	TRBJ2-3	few	CATSRDIWASSTDTQYF	TGTGCCACCAGCAGAGATATATGGGCTAGTAGCACAGATACGCAGTATTTT
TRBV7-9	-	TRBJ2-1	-	CASSLEAYIEQFF	TGTGCCAGCAGCTTAGAGGCGTATATTGAGCAGTTCTTC
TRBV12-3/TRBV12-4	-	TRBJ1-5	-	CASNPGREFQHF	TGTGCCAGCAACCCGGGAAGGGAGTTCCAGCATTTT
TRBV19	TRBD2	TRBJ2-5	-	CASRPLAGIGETQYF	TGTGCCAGTAGACCACTAGCGGGAATTGGTGAGACCCAGTACTTC
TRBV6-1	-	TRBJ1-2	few	CASSRDNLGGYTF	TGTGCCAGCAGCCGGGACAATCTTGGAGGCTACACCTTC
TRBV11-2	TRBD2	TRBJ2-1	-	CASSAPGLVTNEQFF	TGTGCCAGCAGCGCGCCGGGACTAGTAACCAATGAGCAGTTCTTC
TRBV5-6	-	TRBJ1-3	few	CASSLVGGSGNTIYF	TGTGCCAGCAGCTTGGTGGGCGGCTCTGGAAACACCATATATTTT
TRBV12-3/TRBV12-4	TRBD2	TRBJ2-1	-	CASRSGRNKQFF	TGTGCCAGCAGGAGCGGGAGGAATAAGCAGTTCTTC
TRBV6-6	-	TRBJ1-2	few	CASSFNFGQNYGYTF	TGTGCCAGCAGTTTTAACTTTGGACAGAACTATGGCTACACCTTC
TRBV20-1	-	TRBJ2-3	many	CSARPPVWEHGTDTQYF	TGCAGTGCTAGGCCCCCCGTTTGGGAGCACGGCACAGATACGCAGTATTTT
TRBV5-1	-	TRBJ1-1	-	CASSILWSQNTEAFF	TGCGCCAGCAGCATCCTATGGTCCCAGAACACTGAAGCTTTCTTT
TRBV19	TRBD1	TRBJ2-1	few	CASSIGTAYNEQFF	TGTGCCAGTAGTATCGGGACAGCCTACAATGAGCAGTTCTTC
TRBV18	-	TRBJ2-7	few	CASSPPVPADEQYF	TGTGCCAGCTCACCACCGGTGCCGGCGGACGAGCAGTACTTC
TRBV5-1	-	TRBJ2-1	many	CASSPEDGSYNEQFF	TGCGCCAGCAGCCCCGAAGATGGGTCCTACAATGAGCAGTTCTTC